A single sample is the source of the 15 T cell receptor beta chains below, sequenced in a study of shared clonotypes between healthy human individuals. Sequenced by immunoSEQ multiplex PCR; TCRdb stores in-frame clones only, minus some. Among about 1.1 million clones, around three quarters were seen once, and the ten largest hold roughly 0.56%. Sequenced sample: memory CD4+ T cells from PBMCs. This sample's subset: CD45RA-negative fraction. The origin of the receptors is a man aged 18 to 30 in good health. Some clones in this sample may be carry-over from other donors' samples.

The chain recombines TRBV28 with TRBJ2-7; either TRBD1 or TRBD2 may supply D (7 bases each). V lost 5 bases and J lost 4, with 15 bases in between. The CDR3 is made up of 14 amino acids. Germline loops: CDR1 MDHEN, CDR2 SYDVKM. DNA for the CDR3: TGTGCCAGCAGTCCCCCAGGGGGGGGTTACGAGCAGTACTTC. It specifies CASSPPGGGYEQYF.

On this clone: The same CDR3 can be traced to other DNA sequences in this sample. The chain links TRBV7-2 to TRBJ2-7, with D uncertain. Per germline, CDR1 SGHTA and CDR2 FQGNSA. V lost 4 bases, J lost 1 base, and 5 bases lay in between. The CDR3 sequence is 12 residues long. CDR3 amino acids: CASSSASYEQYF. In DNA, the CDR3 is TGTGCCAGCAGCTCCGCTTCCTACGAGCAGTACTTC.

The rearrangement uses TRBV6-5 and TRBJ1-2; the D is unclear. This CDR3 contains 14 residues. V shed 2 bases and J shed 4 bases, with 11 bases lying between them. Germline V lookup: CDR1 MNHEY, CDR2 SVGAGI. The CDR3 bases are TGTGCCAGCAGTTACGGGGAGGGCGGCTATGGCTACACCTTC. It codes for CASSYGEGGYGYTF.

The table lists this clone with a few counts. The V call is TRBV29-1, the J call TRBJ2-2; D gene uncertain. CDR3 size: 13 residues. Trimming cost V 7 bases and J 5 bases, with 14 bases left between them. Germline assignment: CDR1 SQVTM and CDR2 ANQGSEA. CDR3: CSGRRDPTGELFF. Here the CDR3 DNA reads TGCAGCGGTCGGCGCGATCCAACCGGGGAGCTGTTTTTT.

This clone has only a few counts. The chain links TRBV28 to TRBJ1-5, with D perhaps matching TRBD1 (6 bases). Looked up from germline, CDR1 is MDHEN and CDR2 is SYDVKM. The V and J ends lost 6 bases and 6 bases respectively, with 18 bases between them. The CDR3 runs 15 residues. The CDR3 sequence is CASRDPGGGAQPQHF. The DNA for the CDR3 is TGTGCCAGCAGAGATCCCGGTGGGGGGGCTCAGCCCCAGCATTTT. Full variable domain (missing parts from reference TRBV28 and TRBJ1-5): DVKVTQSSRYLVKRTGEKVFLECVQDMDHENMFWYRQDPGLGLRLIYFSYDVKMKEKGDIPEGYSVSREKKERFSLILESASTNQTSMYLCASRDPGGGAQPQHFGDGTRLSIL.

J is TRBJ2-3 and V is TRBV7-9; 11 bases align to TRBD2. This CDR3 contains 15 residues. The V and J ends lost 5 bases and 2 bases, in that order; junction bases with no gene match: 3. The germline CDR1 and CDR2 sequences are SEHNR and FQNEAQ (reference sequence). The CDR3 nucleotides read TGTGCCAGCAGCCTGGGACTAGCGGTCACAGATACGCAGTATTTT. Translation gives CASSLGLAVTDTQYF.

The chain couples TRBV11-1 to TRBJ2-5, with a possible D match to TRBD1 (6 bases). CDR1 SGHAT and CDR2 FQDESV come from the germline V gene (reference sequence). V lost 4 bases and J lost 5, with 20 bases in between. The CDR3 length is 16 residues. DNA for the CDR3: TGTGCCAGCAGCTCCCGACTCCCTGGGGGCACGGAGACCCAGTACTTC. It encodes CASSSRLPGGTETQYF.

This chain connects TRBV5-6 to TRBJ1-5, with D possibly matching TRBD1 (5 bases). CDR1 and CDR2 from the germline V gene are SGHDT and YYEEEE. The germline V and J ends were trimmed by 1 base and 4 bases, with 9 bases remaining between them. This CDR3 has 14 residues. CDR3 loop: CASSLPGNNQPQHF. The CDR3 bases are TGTGCCAGCAGCTTGCCAGGGAATAATCAGCCCCAGCATTTT. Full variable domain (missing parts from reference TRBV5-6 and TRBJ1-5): DAGVTQSPTHLIKTRGQQVTLRCSPKSGHDTVSWYQQALGQGPQFIFQYYEEEERQRGNFPDRFSGHQFPNYSSELNVNALLLGDSALYLCASSLPGNNQPQHFGDGTRLSIL.

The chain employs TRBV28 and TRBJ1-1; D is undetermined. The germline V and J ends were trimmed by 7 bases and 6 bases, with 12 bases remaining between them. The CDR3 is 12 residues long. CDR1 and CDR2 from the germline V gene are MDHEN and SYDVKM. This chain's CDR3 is CASMRFRAEAFF. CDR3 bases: TGTGCCAGCATGCGTTTTAGGGCTGAAGCTTTCTTT. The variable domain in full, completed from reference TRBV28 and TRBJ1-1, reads DVKVTQSSRYLVKRTGEKVFLECVQDMDHENMFWYRQDPGLGLRLIYFSYDVKMKEKGDIPEGYSVSREKKERFSLILESASTNQTSMYLCASMRFRAEAFFGQGTRLTVV.

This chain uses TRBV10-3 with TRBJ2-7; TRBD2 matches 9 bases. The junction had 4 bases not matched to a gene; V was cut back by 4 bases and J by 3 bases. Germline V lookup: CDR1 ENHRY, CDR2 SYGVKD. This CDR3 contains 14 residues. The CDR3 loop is CAISAGTSFYEQYF. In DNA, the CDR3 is TGTGCCATCAGTGCCGGGACTAGCTTCTACGAGCAGTACTTC.

The CDR3 reads CASSQKPGLAGGSETQYF. The CDR3 region has the DNA TGCGCCAGCAGCCAGAAACCGGGACTAGCGGGAGGGTCAGAGACCCAGTACTTC. The chain uses TRBV4-3 and TRBJ2-5; 16 bases line up with TRBD2. CDR1 LGHNA and CDR2 YSLEER come from the germline V gene. V was clipped by 3 bases and J by 4 bases; unmatched bases: 8. The CDR3 spans 18 residues.

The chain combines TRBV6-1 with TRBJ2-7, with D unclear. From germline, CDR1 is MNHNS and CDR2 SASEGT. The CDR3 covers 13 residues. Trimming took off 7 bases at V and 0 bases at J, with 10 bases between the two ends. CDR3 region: CASTTKGSYEQYF. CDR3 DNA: TGTGCCAGCACCACGAAGGGCTCCTACGAGCAGTACTTC.

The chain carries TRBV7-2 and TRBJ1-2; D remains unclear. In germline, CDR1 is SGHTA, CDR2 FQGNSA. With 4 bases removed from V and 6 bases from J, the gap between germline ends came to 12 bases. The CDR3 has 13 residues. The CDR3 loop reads CASSSNRDNGYTF. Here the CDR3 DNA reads TGTGCCAGCAGCTCCAACCGCGACAATGGCTACACCTTC.

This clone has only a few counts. The CDR3 nucleotides read TGTGCCAGCAGTGCCCGGGCCCAGGGGGCGGTTTCGCCTAATGAAAAACTGTTTTTT. Its translation: CASSARAQGAVSPNEKLFF. The V and J genes are TRBV6-1 and TRBJ1-4; 8 bases fit TRBD1. Germline V gives CDR1 MNHNS, CDR2 SASEGT. The CDR3 covers 19 residues. V shed 4 bases and J 3 bases; nucleotides not matched to a gene: 16.

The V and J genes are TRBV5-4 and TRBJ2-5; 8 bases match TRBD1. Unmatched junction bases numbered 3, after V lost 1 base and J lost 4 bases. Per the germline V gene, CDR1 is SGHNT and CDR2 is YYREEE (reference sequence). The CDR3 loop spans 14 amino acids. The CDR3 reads CASSLQGAGETQYF. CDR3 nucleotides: TGTGCCAGCAGCTTGCAGGGGGCTGGAGAGACCCAGTACTTC.